This T cell receptor (beta chain) appears in the sequencing data of a study of vaccination effects on CD4 cells after COVID-19. At the level of the study: It was a median of 72 days after the second dose that post-vaccine samples were obtained. General observations from the study: Few convalescent patients and no early post-infection timepoints were included in the study.

Upon completion of about eleven days in culture, CD4+ T cells were isolated. This individual tested PCR-positive for SARS-CoV-2 infection between March and December 2020. Each participant was given two doses of one vaccine (BNT162b2 or mRNA-1273). This CDR3 region has 15 residues. The germline gives CDR1 ENHRY, CDR2 SYGVKD. V was shortened by 3 bases and J by 3 bases, with 15 bases between the two germline ends. Libraries were prepared by immunoSEQ multiplex PCR; TCRdb keeps only in-frame clonotypes and omits some of them. The table includes about 46,000 clones, 74% detected once. For this clone: No antigen is known for it.

The J gene is TRBJ2-7, the V gene TRBV10-3, with D perhaps matching TRBD1 (6 bases). Sequenced here: CD4+ T cells from PBMCs cultured without peptide, sampled after COVID-19 vaccination. The receptor was derived from a human donor who had a prior SARS-CoV-2 infection. The CDR3 DNA follows: TGTGCCATCAGTGACTCTCGGACAGTAAACTACGAGCAGTACTTC. Amino acid sequence: CAISDSRTVNYEQYF.